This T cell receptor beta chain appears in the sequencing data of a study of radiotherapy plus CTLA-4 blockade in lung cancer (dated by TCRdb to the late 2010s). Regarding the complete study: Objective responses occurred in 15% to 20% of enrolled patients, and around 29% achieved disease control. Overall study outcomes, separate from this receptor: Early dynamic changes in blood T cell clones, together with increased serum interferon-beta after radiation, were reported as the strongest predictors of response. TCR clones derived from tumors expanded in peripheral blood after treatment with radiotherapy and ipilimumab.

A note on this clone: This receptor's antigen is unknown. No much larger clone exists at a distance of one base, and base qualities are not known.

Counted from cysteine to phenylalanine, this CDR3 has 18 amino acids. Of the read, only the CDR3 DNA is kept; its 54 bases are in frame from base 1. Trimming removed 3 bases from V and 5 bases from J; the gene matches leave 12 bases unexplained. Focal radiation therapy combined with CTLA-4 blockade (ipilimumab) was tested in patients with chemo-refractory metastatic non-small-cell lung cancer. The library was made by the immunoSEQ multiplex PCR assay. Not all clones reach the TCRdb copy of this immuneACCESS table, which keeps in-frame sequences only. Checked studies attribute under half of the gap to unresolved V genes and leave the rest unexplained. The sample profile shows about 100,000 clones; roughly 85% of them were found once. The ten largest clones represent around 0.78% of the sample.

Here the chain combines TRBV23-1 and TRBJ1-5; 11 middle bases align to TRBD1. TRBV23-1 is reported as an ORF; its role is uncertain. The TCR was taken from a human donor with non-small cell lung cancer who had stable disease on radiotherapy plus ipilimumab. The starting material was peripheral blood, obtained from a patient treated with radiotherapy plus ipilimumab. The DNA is TGCGCCAGCAGTCACTATAATTTGGACAGGGGGCATGATCAGCCCCAGCATTTT. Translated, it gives CASSHYNLDRGHDQPQHF.